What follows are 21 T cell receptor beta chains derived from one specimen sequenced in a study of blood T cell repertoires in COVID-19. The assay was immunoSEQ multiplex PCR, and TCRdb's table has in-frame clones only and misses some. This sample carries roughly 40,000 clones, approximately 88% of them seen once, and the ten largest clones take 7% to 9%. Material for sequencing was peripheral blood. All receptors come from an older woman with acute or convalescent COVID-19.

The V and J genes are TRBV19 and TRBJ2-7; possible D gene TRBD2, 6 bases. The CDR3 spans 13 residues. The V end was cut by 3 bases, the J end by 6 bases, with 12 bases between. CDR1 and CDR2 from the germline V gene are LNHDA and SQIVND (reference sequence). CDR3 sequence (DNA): TGTGCCAGTAGTATGGCCCCGGAGGGCGAGCAGTACGTC. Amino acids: CASSMAPEGEQYV.

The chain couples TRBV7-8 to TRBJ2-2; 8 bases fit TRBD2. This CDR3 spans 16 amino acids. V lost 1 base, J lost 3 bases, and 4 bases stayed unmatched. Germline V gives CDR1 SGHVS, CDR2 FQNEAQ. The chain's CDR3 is CASSLVGLADTGELFF. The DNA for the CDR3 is TGTGCCAGCAGCTTAGTAGGACTAGCCGACACCGGGGAGCTGTTTTTT.

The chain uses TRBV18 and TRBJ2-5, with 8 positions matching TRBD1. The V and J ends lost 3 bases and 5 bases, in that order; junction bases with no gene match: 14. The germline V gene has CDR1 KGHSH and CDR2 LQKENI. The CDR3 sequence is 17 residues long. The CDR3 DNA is TGTGCCAGCTCACCCGGACAGGGAAAGGATCTGGGCGAGACCCAGTACTTC. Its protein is CASSPGQGKDLGETQYF.

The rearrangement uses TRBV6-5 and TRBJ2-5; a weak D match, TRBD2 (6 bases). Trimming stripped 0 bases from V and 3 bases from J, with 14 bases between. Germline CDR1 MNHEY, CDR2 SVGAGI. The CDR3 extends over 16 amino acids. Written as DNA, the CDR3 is TGTGCCAGCAGTTACTCCCTCGGGAGAGAGAAAGAGACCCAGTACTTC. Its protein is CASSYSLGREKETQYF.

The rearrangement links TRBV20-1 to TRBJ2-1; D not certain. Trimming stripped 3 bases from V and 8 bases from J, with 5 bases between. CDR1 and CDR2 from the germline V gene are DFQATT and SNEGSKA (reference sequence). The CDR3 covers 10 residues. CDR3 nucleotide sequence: TGCAGTGCTAGGGCGGATGAGCAGTTCTTC. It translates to CSARADEQFF.

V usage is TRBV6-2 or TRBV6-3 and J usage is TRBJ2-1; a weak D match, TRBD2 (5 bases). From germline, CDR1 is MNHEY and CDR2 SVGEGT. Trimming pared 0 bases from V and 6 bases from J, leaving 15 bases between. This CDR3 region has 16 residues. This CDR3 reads CASSYSIGSWGNEQFF. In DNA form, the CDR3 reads TGTGCCAGCAGTTACTCGATTGGGAGTTGGGGCAATGAGCAGTTCTTC.

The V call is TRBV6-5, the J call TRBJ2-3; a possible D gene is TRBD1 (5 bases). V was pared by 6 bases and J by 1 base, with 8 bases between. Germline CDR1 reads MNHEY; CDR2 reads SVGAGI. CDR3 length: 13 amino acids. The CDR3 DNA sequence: TGTGCCAGCAGCTCACAGGGCACAGATACGCAGTATTTT. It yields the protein CASSSQGTDTQYF.

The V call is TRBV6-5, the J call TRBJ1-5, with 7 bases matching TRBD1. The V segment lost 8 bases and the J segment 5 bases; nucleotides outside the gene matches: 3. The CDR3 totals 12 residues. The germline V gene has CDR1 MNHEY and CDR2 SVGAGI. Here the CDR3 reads CASGQADQPQHF. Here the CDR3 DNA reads TGTGCCAGCGGACAGGCCGATCAGCCCCAGCATTTT.

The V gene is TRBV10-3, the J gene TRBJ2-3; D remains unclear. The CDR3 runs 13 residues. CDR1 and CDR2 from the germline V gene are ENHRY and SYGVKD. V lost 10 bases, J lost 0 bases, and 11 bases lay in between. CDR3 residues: CATRTMSTDTQYF. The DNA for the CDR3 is TGTGCCACCAGAACTATGAGCACAGATACGCAGTATTTT.

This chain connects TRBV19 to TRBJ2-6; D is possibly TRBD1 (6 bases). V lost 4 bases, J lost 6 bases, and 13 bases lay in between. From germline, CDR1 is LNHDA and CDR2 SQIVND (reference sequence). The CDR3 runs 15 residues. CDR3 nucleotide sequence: TGTGCCAGTAGTAAACAGGGCGGAGTGGCCAACGTCCTGACTTTC. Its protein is CASSKQGGVANVLTF.

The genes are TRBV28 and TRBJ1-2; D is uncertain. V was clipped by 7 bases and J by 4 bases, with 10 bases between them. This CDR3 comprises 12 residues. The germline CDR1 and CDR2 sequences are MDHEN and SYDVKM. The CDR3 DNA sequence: TGTGCCAGCACTCGGGAGGGCTATGGCTACACCTTC. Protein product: CASTREGYGYTF.

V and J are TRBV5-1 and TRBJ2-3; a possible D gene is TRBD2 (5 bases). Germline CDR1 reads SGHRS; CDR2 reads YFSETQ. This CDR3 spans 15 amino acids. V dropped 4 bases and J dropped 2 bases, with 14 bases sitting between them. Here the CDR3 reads CASSPGMSNTDTQYF. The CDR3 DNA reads TGCGCCAGCAGCCCGGGAATGTCTAACACAGATACGCAGTATTTT.

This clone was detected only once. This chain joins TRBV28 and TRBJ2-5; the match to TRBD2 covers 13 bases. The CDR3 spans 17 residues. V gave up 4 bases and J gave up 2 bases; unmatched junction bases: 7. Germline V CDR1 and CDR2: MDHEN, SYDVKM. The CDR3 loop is CASSSYRLAGGQETQYF. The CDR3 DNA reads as TGTGCCAGCAGTTCCTACAGACTAGCGGGGGGTCAAGAGACCCAGTACTTC. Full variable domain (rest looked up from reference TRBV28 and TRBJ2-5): DVKVTQSSRYLVKRTGEKVFLECVQDMDHENMFWYRQDPGLGLRLIYFSYDVKMKEKGDIPEGYSVSREKKERFSLILESASTNQTSMYLCASSSYRLAGGQETQYFGPGTRLLVL.

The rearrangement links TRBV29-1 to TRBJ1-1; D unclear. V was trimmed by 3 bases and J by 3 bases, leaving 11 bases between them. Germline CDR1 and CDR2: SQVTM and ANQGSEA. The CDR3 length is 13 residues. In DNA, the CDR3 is TGCAGCGTTGAGACTAGTACGTACACTGAAGCTTTCTTT. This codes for CSVETSTYTEAFF.

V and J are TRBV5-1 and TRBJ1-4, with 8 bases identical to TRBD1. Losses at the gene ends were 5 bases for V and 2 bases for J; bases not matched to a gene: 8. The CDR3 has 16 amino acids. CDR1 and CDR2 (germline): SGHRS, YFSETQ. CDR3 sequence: CASSQRQGSTNEKLFF. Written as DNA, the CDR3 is TGCGCCAGCAGTCAAAGACAGGGGTCGACTAATGAAAAACTGTTTTTT.

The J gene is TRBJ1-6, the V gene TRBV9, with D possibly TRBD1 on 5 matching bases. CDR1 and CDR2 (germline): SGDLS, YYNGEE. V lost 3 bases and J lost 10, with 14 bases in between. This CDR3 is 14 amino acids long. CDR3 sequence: CASSGGRVRSPLHF. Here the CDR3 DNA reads TGTGCCAGCAGCGGCGGCAGGGTGAGATCACCCCTCCACTTT.

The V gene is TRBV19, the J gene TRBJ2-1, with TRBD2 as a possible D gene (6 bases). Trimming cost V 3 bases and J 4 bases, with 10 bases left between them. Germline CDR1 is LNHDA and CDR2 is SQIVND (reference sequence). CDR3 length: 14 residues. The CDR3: CASSIEAGYNEQFF. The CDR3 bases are TGTGCCAGTAGTATCGAGGCGGGATACAATGAGCAGTTCTTC.

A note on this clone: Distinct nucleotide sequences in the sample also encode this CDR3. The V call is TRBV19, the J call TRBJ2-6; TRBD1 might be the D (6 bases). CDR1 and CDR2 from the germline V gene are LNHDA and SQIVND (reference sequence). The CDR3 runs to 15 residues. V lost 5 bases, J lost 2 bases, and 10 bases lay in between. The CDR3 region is CASSLQGAGANVLTF. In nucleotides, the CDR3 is TGTGCCAGTAGTTTACAGGGAGCTGGGGCCAACGTCCTGACTTTC.

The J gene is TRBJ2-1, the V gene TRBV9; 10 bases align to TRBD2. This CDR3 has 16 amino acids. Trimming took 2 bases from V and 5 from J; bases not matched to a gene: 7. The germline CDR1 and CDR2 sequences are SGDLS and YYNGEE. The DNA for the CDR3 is TGTGCCAGCAGCGTCTCCCGGACTAGCGGAAACAATGAGCAGTTCTTC. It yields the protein CASSVSRTSGNNEQFF.

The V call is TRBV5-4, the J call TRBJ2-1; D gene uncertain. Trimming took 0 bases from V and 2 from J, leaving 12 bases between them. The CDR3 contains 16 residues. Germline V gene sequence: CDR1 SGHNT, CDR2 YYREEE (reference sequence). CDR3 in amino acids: CASSLVATLPYNEQFF. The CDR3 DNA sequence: TGTGCCAGCAGCTTGGTTGCCACTTTACCCTACAATGAGCAGTTCTTC.

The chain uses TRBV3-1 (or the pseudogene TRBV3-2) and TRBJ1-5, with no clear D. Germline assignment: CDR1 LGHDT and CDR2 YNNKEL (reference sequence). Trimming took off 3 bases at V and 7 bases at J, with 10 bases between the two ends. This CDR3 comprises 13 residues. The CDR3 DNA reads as TGTGCCAGCAGCCAGGAAAGAGGACAGCCCCAGCATTTT. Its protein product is CASSQERGQPQHF.